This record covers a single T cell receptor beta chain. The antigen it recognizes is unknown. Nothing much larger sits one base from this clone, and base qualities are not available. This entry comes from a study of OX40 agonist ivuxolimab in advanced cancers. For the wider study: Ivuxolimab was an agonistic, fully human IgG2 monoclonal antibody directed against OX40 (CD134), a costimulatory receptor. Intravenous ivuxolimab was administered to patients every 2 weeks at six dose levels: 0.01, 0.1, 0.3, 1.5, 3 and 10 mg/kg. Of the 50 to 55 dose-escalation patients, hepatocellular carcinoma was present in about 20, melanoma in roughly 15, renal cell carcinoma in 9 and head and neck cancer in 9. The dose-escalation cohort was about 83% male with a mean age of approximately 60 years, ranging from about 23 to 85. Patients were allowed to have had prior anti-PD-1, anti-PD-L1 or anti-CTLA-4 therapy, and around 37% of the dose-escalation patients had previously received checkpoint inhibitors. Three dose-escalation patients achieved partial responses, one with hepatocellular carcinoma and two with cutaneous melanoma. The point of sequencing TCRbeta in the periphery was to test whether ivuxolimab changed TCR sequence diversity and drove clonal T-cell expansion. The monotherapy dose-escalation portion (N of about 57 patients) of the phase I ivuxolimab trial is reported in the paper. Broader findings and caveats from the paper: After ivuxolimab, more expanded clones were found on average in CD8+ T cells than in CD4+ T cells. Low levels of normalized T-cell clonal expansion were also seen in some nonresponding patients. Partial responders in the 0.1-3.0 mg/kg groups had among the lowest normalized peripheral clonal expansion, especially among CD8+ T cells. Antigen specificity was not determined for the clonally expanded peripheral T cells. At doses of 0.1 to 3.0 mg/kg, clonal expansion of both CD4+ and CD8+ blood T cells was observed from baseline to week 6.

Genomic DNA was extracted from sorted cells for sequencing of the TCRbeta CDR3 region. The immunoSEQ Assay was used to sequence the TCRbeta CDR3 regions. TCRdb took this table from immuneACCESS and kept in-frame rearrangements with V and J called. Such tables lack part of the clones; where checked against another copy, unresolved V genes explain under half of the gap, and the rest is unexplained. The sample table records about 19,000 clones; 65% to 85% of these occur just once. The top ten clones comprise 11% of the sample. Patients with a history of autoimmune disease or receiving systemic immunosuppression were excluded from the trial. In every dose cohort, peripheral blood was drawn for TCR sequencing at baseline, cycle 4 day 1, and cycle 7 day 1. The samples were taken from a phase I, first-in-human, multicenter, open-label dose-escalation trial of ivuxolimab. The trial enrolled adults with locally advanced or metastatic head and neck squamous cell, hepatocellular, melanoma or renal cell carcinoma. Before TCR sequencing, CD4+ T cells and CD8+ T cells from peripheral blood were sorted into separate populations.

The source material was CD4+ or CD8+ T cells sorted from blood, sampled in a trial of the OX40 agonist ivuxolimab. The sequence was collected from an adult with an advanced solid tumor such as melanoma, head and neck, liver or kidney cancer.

This receptor carries the CDR3 CASVGGSWGNQPQHF. At the DNA level, the sequence is TGCGCCAGCGTGGGGGGAAGTTGGGGCAATCAGCCCCAGCATTTT. In this chain, TRBV5-1 is recombined with TRBJ1-5; TRBD1 is possibly the D segment (5 matching bases). CDR1 SGHRS and CDR2 YFSETQ were looked up in the germline V gene. The junction carries 16 bases between V and J, which are trimmed by 7 bases and 2 bases respectively. The CDR3 sequence holds 15 residues, the cysteine and phenylalanine included. Only the CDR3 portion is preserved as DNA: 45 bases, with reading frame beginning at the first base.